This TCR beta chain is drawn from a study of CD8 T cells in ankylosing spondylitis. Library preparation for TCR beta used quantitative 5'-RACE with molecular barcodes. Using its own MiXCR run on the 5' RACE reads, TCRdb lists one record per CDR3 protein. The sample contains 500,000 to 650,000 distinct CDR3 sequences, roughly 5.2% of which appear only once. Points from the study as a whole: Past research had described some motif variants in reactive arthritis synovial fluid and blood. The disease-linked clones had a CD8+ phenotype and low blood frequencies. Reports say disease-linked clones showed up significantly more in matched ankylosing spondylitis synovial fluid. A motif in TCR beta, a set of several highly homologous variants, appeared characteristic of ankylosing spondylitis blood.

This clonotype was seen ten or more times. The antigen remains unidentified. V was shortened by 5 bases and J by 1 base, with 12 bases between the two germline ends. The CDR3 spans 14 residues. Germline values: CDR1 SGHTA, CDR2 FQGNSA. The sequence derives from a male donor with ankylosing spondylitis. The specimen was blood, either unsorted or a sorted T cell fraction (not recorded which). This sequence joins TRBV7-2 and TRBJ2-7, with D tentatively TRBD1 or TRBD2 (5 bases each). The CDR3 DNA reads as TGTGCCAGCAGCACGGGACGGGGATCCTACGAGCAGTACTTC. As protein: CASSTGRGSYEQYF. Complete variable domain (other parts from reference TRBV7-2 and TRBJ2-7): GAGVSQSPSNKVTEKGKDVELRCDPISGHTALYWYRQSLGQGLEFLIYFQGNSAPDKSGLPSDRFSAERTGGSVSTLTIQRTQQEDSAVYLCASSTGRGSYEQYFGPGTRLTVT.